Reported below is one T cell receptor beta chain. This specimen comes from a study of blood T cell repertoires in COVID-19. Those enrolled, adults aged roughly 18 to 100 years, came from under 25 US areas. In the authors' workflow: The authors estimated nucleated cell counts from reference gene primer amplification. Using immunoSEQ multiplex PCR, the repertoire was profiled, and TCRdb retains in-frame clones only, with some absent. The V and J calls and the clone size are those of that table, but D and trimming were determined from the DNA. The repertoire has approximately 300,000 clones, 85% to 90% of them found once; the top ten carry 8% to 13%. The CDR3 has 11 amino acids. Germline V CDR1 and CDR2: MDHEN, SYDVKM. V dropped 3 bases and J dropped 7 bases, with 7 bases sitting between them.

The chain uses TRBV28 and TRBJ2-7; no definite D call. The specimen was PBMCs or T cells enriched from blood (not recorded which). The receptor was isolated from a woman between 18 and 29 years old who had recovered from COVID-19. CDR3 nucleotides: TGTGCCAGCAGTTTCCCCGGGGAGCAGTACTTC. This translates into CASSFPGEQYF.